This paragraph covers one T cell receptor beta chain sequence. Antigen unknown. The sample is drawn from a study of identifying expanded T cells in peripheral blood. Study conclusions and caveats: Clone count variance between approximately two-week samples rose with total template count.

Sequenced by immunoSEQ multiplex PCR; TCRdb stores in-frame clones only, minus some. The data contain some 100,000 clones, roughly 89% of them singletons. CDR3 size: 15 residues. The ends were cut back, 5 bases at V and 8 bases at J, with 22 bases in the middle. Germline CDR1 SGHNT, CDR2 YYREEE (reference sequence). Sequences were obtained from blood. The chain links TRBV5-4 to TRBJ1-2; weak D call: TRBD1 (6 bases). The TCR comes from a person aged 18-70 years in good health. CDR3 region: CASSTPGVVVGGYTF. Written as DNA, the CDR3 is TGTGCCAGCAGTACCCCAGGGGTGGTGGTAGGGGGCTACACCTTC.